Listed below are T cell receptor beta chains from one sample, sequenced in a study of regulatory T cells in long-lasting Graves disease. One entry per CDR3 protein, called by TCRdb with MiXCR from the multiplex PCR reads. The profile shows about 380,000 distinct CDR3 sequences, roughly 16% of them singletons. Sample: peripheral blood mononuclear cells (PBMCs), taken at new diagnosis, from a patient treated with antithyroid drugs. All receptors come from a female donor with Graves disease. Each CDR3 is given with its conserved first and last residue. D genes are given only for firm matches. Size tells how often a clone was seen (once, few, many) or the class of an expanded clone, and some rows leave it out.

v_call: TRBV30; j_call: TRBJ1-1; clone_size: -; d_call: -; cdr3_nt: TGTGCCTGGTCAAGTTGGGGGACTACGAACCCTGAAGCTTTCTTT; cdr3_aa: CAWSSWGTTNPEAFF
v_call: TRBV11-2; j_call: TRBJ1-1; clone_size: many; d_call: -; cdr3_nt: TGTGCCAGCACCTGGGGTAACCCGAACACTGAAGCTTTCTTT; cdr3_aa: CASTWGNPNTEAFF
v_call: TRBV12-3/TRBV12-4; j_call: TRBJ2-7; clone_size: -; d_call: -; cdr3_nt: TGTGCCAGCAGTATCAAACAGGGCTCCTACGAGCAGTACTTC; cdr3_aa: CASSIKQGSYEQYF
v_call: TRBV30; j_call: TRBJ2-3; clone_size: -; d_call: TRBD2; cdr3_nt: TGTGCCTGGAGTGTCGAACTAGCGGGGCCTAGCACAGATACGCAGTATTTT; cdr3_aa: CAWSVELAGPSTDTQYF
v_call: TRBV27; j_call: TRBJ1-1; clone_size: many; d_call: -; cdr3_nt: TGTGCCAGCAGTTTATCGCGGGTGGGCACTGAAGCTTTCTTT; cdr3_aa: CASSLSRVGTEAFF
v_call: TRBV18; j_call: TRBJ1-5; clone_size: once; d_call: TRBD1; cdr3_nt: TGTGCCAGCTCACCGGACAGGGAGGCTCAGCCCCAGCATTTT; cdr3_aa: CASSPDREAQPQHF
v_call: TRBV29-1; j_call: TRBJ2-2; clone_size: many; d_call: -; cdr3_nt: TGCAGCGTTCTACAGAACGGCGGGGAGCTGTTTTTT; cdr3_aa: CSVLQNGGELFF
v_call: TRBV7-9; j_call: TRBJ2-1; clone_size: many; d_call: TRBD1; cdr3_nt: TGTGCCAGCAGCTTAGGGACAGGGGACAGTGAGCAGTTCTTC; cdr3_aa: CASSLGTGDSEQFF
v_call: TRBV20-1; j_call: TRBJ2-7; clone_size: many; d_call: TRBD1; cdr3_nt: TGCAGTGCTAGAGACCTCTTGGGGCAGGGGGATCGGGGCGAGCAGTACTTC; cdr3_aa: CSARDLLGQGDRGEQYF
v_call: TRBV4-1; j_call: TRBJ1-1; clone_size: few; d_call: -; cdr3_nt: TGCGCCAGTTGGTCGGAGGATAGGGCGGACACTGAAGCTTTCTTT; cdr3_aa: CASWSEDRADTEAFF
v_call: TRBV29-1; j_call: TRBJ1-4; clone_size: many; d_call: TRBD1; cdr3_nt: TGCAGCGTGGAGGGGGCAGGAAGTGAAAAACTGTTTTTT; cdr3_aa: CSVEGAGSEKLFF
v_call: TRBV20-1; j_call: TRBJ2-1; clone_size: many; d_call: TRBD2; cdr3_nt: TGCAGTGCCCGAACACTAGCGGGAGGGTTCAGTGAGCAGTTCTTC; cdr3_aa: CSARTLAGGFSEQFF
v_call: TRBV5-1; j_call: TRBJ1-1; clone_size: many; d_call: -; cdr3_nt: TGCGCCAGCAGCTTGTCGGTTCAGCAAAACACTGAAGCTTTCTTT; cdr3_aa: CASSLSVQQNTEAFF
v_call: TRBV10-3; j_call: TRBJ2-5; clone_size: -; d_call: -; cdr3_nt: TGTGCCATCAGTGTATCAGAGTACCGAGAGACCCAGTACTTC; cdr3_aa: CAISVSEYRETQYF
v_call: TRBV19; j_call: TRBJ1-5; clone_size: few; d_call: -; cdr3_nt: TGTGCCAGCAAACCTCTTCAGGGGAAGGGCAATCAGCCCCAGCATTTT; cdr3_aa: CASKPLQGKGNQPQHF
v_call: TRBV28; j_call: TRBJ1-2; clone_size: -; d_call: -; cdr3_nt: TGTGCCAGCTCACCTCTGACAGGACTACTCAATGGCTACACCTTC; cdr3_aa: CASSPLTGLLNGYTF
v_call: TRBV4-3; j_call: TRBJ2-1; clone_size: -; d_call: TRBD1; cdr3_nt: TGCGCCAGCAGCCACCTGGGACAGAGCTACAATGAGCAGTTCTTC; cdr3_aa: CASSHLGQSYNEQFF
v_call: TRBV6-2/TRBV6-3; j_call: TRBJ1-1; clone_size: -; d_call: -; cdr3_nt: TGTGCCAGCAGCAACCCCTCAGAGAACACTGAAGCTTTCTTT; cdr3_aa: CASSNPSENTEAFF
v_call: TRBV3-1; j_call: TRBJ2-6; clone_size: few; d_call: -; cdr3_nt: TGTGCCAGCAGCCAAGGAGTGTACGGGGCTGGGGCCAACGTCCTGACTTTC; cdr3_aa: CASSQGVYGAGANVLTF
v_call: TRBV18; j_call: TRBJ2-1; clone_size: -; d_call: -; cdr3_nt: TGTGCCAGCTCACCGCCTGGCTGGACCCGAGGCGTCAATGAGCAGTTCTTC; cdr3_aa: CASSPPGWTRGVNEQFF
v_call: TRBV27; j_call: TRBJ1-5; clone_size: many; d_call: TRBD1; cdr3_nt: TGTGCCAGCAGCCCCGGGACAGGGAGCAATCAGCCCCAGCATTTT; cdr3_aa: CASSPGTGSNQPQHF
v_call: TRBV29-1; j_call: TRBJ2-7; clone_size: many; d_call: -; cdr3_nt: TGCAGCGTTGAACTCGTGACAGTCGGCGAGCAGTACTTC; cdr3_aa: CSVELVTVGEQYF
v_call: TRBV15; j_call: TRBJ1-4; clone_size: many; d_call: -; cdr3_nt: TGTGCCACCAGCAGAGCGGTAACAGGGCCTAATGAAAAACTGTTTTTT; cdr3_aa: CATSRAVTGPNEKLFF
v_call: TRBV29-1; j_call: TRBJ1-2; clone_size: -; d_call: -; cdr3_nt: TGCAGCGTGGACCTTCGAGGAGGCTATGGCTACACCTTC; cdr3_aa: CSVDLRGGYGYTF
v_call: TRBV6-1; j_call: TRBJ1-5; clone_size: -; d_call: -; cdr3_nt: TGTGCCAGCAAAAACGGACAAGTTGGGAACCCCCAGCATTTT; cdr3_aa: CASKNGQVGNPQHF
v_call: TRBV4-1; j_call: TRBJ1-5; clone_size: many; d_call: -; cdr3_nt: TGCGCCAGCAGCCAAGAGTTCGCCTTTAGGAATCAGCCCCAGCATTTT; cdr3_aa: CASSQEFAFRNQPQHF
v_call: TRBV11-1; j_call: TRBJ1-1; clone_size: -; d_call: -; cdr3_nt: TGTGCCAGCAGCTTAGGCACAAGGAACACTGAAGCTTTCTTT; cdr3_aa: CASSLGTRNTEAFF
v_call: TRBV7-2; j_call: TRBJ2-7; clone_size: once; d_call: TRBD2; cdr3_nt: TGTGCCAGCAGCTTATCGGGCGGGAGGGGCCACGAGCAGTACTTC; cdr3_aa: CASSLSGGRGHEQYF
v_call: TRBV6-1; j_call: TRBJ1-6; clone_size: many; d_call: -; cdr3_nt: TGTGCCAGCAGTGAAGTACATCGATATGGGGGCACTAATTCACCCCTCCACTTT; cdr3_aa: CASSEVHRYGGTNSPLHF
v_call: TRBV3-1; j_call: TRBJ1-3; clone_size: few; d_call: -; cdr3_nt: TGTGCCAGCAGCACCTCTGGAAACACCATATATTTT; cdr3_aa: CASSTSGNTIYF
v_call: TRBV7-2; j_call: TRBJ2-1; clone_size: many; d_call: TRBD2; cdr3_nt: TGTGCCAGCAGCTTAGTGTCAGCGGGAGAGCAGTTCTTC; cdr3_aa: CASSLVSAGEQFF
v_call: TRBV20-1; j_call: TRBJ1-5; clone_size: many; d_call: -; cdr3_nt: TGCAGTGCTAGACTTCAGGGTCGCAATCAGCCCCAGCATTTT; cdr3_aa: CSARLQGRNQPQHF